The rows below give T cell receptor beta chains drawn from one sample of a study of blood T cell repertoires in COVID-19. The assay was immunoSEQ multiplex PCR, and TCRdb's table has in-frame clones only and misses some. The table records 150,000 to 200,000 clones, approximately 80% of them present only once. The specimen sequenced was peripheral blood. The receptors here all came from a middle-aged woman with COVID-19, enrolled during active disease. CDR3s include the opening cysteine and the closing phenylalanine or tryptophan. D genes are given only for firm matches. Size tells how often a clone was seen (once, few, many) or the class of an expanded clone, and some rows leave it out.

cdr3_nt: TGTGCCAGCAGTGAGGGATTGACTAGCGGGAGTCCGTTCTTC
cdr3_aa: CASSEGLTSGSPFF
v_call: TRBV6-4
j_call: TRBJ2-1
clone_size: .
d_call: TRBD2

cdr3_nt: TGTGCCAGCAGCTTTTTCAAATCAGATACGCAGTATTTT
cdr3_aa: CASSFFKSDTQYF
v_call: TRBV5-6
j_call: TRBJ2-3
clone_size: .
d_call: .

cdr3_nt: TGCGCCAGCAGCCTTAGACTTGGACTGTTTTTT
cdr3_aa: CASSLRLGLFF
v_call: TRBV5-1
j_call: TRBJ1-4
clone_size: .
d_call: .

cdr3_nt: TGTGCCAGCTCTATCGCGGGGCCGGTTAATGAAAAACTGTTTTTT
cdr3_aa: CASSIAGPVNEKLFF
v_call: TRBV3-1/TRBV3-2
j_call: TRBJ1-4
clone_size: .
d_call: .

cdr3_nt: TGTGCCAGCAGCTTAGCGCAGGGGATGGGCTCCTACGAGCAGTACTTC
cdr3_aa: CASSLAQGMGSYEQYF
v_call: TRBV7-8
j_call: TRBJ2-7
clone_size: .
d_call: .

cdr3_nt: TGCGCCAGCAGCCCGCAGGGCACAGATACGCAGTATTTT
cdr3_aa: CASSPQGTDTQYF
v_call: TRBV5-1
j_call: TRBJ2-3
clone_size: .
d_call: .

cdr3_nt: TGTGCCAGCAGCGTAAGAGGACTGATCTCTGGAAACACCATATATTTT
cdr3_aa: CASSVRGLISGNTIYF
v_call: TRBV9
j_call: TRBJ1-3
clone_size: .
d_call: .

cdr3_nt: TGTGCCAGCAGCTTAGGAGGCAGCACATCGTTTTTT
cdr3_aa: CASSLGGSTSFF
v_call: TRBV7-9
j_call: TRBJ1-4
clone_size: .
d_call: .

cdr3_nt: TGTGCCATCAGTGGGCAAAGGAACACTGAAGCTTTCTTT
cdr3_aa: CAISGQRNTEAFF
v_call: TRBV10-3
j_call: TRBJ1-1
clone_size: .
d_call: .

cdr3_nt: TGCGCCAGCAGCTTGGATCAGGGGTCTGGAAACACCATATATTTT
cdr3_aa: CASSLDQGSGNTIYF
v_call: TRBV5-1
j_call: TRBJ1-3
clone_size: .
d_call: .

cdr3_nt: TGTGCCAGCAGCCGCGGGAGAGCGGAGACCCAGTACTTC
cdr3_aa: CASSRGRAETQYF
v_call: TRBV11-2
j_call: TRBJ2-5
clone_size: once
d_call: TRBD2

cdr3_nt: TGTGCCAGCAGCCCCAACCGGCTGCAGGGGTCTGATGGCTACACCTTC
cdr3_aa: CASSPNRLQGSDGYTF
v_call: TRBV3-1/TRBV3-2
j_call: TRBJ1-2
clone_size: .
d_call: .

cdr3_nt: TGTGCCAGCAGTTCGCCGACAGCCGTCTATGGCTACACCTTC
cdr3_aa: CASSSPTAVYGYTF
v_call: TRBV6-5
j_call: TRBJ1-2
clone_size: .
d_call: .

cdr3_nt: TGTGCCAGCAGTGAACAACTTAGCAATCAGCCCCAGCATTTT
cdr3_aa: CASSEQLSNQPQHF
v_call: TRBV2
j_call: TRBJ1-5
clone_size: .
d_call: .

cdr3_nt: TGTGCCACCGGACAGGGCGACTATCCCTACGAGCAGTACTTC
cdr3_aa: CATGQGDYPYEQYF
v_call: TRBV15
j_call: TRBJ2-7
clone_size: .
d_call: TRBD1

cdr3_nt: TGTGCCACCAGGGCGGGTTGGGCGGATACGCAGTATTTT
cdr3_aa: CATRAGWADTQYF
v_call: TRBV15
j_call: TRBJ2-3
clone_size: once
d_call: .

cdr3_nt: TGTGCCAGTAGTATACTAGCTAACACCGGGGAGCTGTTTTTT
cdr3_aa: CASSILANTGELFF
v_call: TRBV19
j_call: TRBJ2-2
clone_size: .
d_call: .

cdr3_nt: TGTGCCAGCAGCTTCCCCGTCCGGGGAGAAGGCGAGCAGTACTTC
cdr3_aa: CASSFPVRGEGEQYF
v_call: TRBV7-9
j_call: TRBJ2-7
clone_size: .
d_call: .

cdr3_nt: TGCGCCAGCAGCCAAGACCGACAGAACGTGGGGAGCAATCAGCCCCAGCATTTT
cdr3_aa: CASSQDRQNVGSNQPQHF
v_call: TRBV4-1
j_call: TRBJ1-5
clone_size: .
d_call: .

cdr3_nt: TGTGCCAGCAGCCGCACCGGGGGTTCGAACACCGGGGAGCTGTTTTTT
cdr3_aa: CASSRTGGSNTGELFF
v_call: TRBV7-3
j_call: TRBJ2-2
clone_size: .
d_call: .

cdr3_nt: TGTGCCAGCAGCCCAAGGGCGCAGGGAGGAGTAGGGACTGAAGCTTTCTTT
cdr3_aa: CASSPRAQGGVGTEAFF
v_call: TRBV9
j_call: TRBJ1-1
clone_size: .
d_call: .

cdr3_nt: TGTGCCAGCAGTTTCGAGGGGGCCGATTCACCCCTCCACTTT
cdr3_aa: CASSFEGADSPLHF
v_call: TRBV28
j_call: TRBJ1-6
clone_size: .
d_call: TRBD1

cdr3_nt: TGTGCCAGCTCACCGGGGCAGGGAAATAACTATGGCTACACCTTC
cdr3_aa: CASSPGQGNNYGYTF
v_call: TRBV18
j_call: TRBJ1-2
clone_size: .
d_call: .

cdr3_nt: TGCGCCAGCAGCCCCCTTGCCATCGGGGAGCAGTACTTC
cdr3_aa: CASSPLAIGEQYF
v_call: TRBV4-1
j_call: TRBJ2-7
clone_size: .
d_call: .

cdr3_nt: TGTGCCAGCAGTGACAGGGCCATTCAGTACTTC
cdr3_aa: CASSDRAIQYF
v_call: TRBV2
j_call: TRBJ2-4
clone_size: .
d_call: .